The 9 T cell receptor beta chains below were found in one sample sequenced in a study of technical replicates of blood from several donors. TCRdb's copy holds only in-frame clones and misses some; the assay was immunoSEQ multiplex PCR. Among about 75,000 clones listed, 95% to 97% were seen once. The sample taken for sequencing was T cells isolated from PBMCs. These receptors came from a human donor in good health.

V and J are TRBV2 and TRBJ2-3, with 11 bases fitting TRBD2. The germline gives CDR1 SNHLY, CDR2 FYNNEI. This CDR3 has 15 amino acids. The V gene end was trimmed by 4 bases and the J gene end by 6 bases; junction bases not matched to a gene: 6. Here the CDR3 DNA reads TGTGCCAGCAGTGGTCTAGCGGGAGGAATGGATACGCAGTATTTT. As protein: CASSGLAGGMDTQYF.

The V and J genes are TRBV9 and TRBJ2-7, with 11 nucleotides matching TRBD2. Germline CDR1 is SGDLS and CDR2 is YYNGEE. The ends lost 4 bases at V and 3 bases at J; junction bases unmatched: 3. CDR3 length: 14 amino acids. The CDR3 DNA sequence: TGTGCCAGCAGCACCGGACTAGCGGGCTACGAGCAGTACTTC. It is translated as CASSTGLAGYEQYF.

The chain recombines TRBV6-5 with TRBJ2-5; a weak D match, TRBD1 (6 bases). CDR1 and CDR2 (germline): MNHEY, SVGAGI. V was shortened by 2 bases and J by 2 bases, with 9 bases between the two germline ends. The CDR3 spans 14 residues. Here the CDR3 reads CASSYGRGQETQYF. CDR3 bases: TGTGCCAGCAGTTACGGCAGGGGTCAAGAGACCCAGTACTTC.

The rearrangement uses TRBV9 and TRBJ1-6, with D unclear. The CDR3 is 14 residues long. Per the germline V gene, CDR1 is SGDLS and CDR2 is YYNGEE. Trimming stripped 0 bases from V and 5 bases from J, with 6 bases between. The CDR3 loop is CASSVVGDNSPLHF. DNA of the CDR3: TGTGCCAGCAGCGTAGTGGGCGATAATTCACCCCTCCACTTT.

This clone was seen only once. The CDR3 region is CASSQDRGVISYEQYF. In nucleotides, the CDR3 is TGCGCCAGCAGCCAAGATCGCGGGGTTATCTCCTACGAGCAGTACTTC. The rearrangement links TRBV4-3 to TRBJ2-7, with D possibly matching TRBD2 (6 bases). In germline, CDR1 is LGHNA, CDR2 YSLEER. The CDR3 consists of 16 residues. The V end lost 0 bases, the J end lost 0 bases, and 12 bases lay between the germline ends.

The chain couples TRBV29-1 to TRBJ2-7; perhaps TRBD1 as D (6 bases). This CDR3 spans 15 amino acids. V was pared by 2 bases and J by 6 bases, with 20 bases between. Germline values: CDR1 SQVTM, CDR2 ANQGSEA. The CDR3 sequence: CSVEIPQGRSGEQYF. In DNA form, the CDR3 reads TGCAGCGTTGAAATCCCCCAGGGGAGATCGGGCGAGCAGTACTTC.

The gene calls are TRBV27 and TRBJ1-1; 9 bases agree with TRBD1. This CDR3 contains 13 residues. The junction had 7 bases not matched to a gene; V was cut back by 6 bases and J by 8 bases. Per the germline V gene, CDR1 is MNHEY and CDR2 is SMNVEV (reference sequence). The CDR3 loop is CASRRTGELEAFF. CDR3 coding DNA: TGTGCCAGCAGACGGACAGGGGAATTAGAAGCTTTCTTT.

A word on this clone: The junction shows a germline mismatch at one end, possibly a read error. V usage is TRBV6-6 and J usage is TRBJ2-1, with a possible D match to TRBD2 (6 bases). This CDR3 is 14 amino acids long. CDR1 MNHNY and CDR2 SVGAGI come from the germline V gene (reference sequence). In DNA, the CDR3 is TGTGCCAGCAGTTATAGCGGATCCTTCAATGAGCAGTTCTTC. Amino acids: CASSYSGSFNEQFF.

The rearrangement uses TRBV5-6 and TRBJ2-7; TRBD1 agrees at 8 bases. J lost 5 bases, V lost 0 bases, and 10 bases had no gene match. This CDR3 spans 16 amino acids. CDR1 and CDR2 (germline): SGHDT, YYEEEE. In nucleotides, the CDR3 is TGTGCCAGCAGCTTGGAATCGCAGGGGGCTAGGCACGAGCAGTACTTC. As protein: CASSLESQGARHEQYF.